These 30 T cell receptor beta chains came from one sample sequenced in a study of blood T cells in healthy people across ages. Together with a sample-barcoded 5' primer, a J-beta primer mix was included in a second PCR lasting roughly 7 to 11 cycles. TCRdb passed the 5' RACE reads through MiXCR, listing each CDR3 protein once. This sample carries hundreds of thousands of distinct CDR3 sequences, under 65% of them seen once, and the ten largest clones take approximately 40%. The sample was blood. The receptor set was obtained from a man in his sixties in good health.

This chain uses TRBV20-1 with TRBJ2-1, with 9 bases aligning to TRBD2. V was pared by 7 bases and J by 2 bases, with 3 bases of the junction left unmatched. The CDR3 runs 13 residues. Germline V gene sequence: CDR1 DFQATT, CDR2 SNEGSKA (reference sequence). The CDR3 region is CSETSGTYNEQFF. CDR3 nucleotide sequence: TGCAGTGAGACTAGCGGAACCTACAATGAGCAGTTCTTC.

The chain employs TRBV20-1 and TRBJ2-5, with D hard to call. Germline-derived CDR1 and CDR2 are DFQATT and SNEGSKA (reference sequence). Trimming pared 1 base from V and 11 bases from J, leaving 17 bases between. The CDR3 length is 13 residues. The CDR3 here is CSARVDRWGEQYF. Here the CDR3 DNA reads TGCAGTGCTAGAGTTGATCGATGGGGTGAGCAGTACTTC.

A few counts support this clonotype. The V and J genes are TRBV6-6 and TRBJ2-5; D tentatively reads TRBD1 or TRBD2 (5 bases each). The ends were cut back, 5 bases at V and 1 base at J, with 11 bases in the middle. Germline V gene sequence: CDR1 MNHNY, CDR2 SVGAGI (reference sequence). The CDR3 covers 14 residues. In DNA form, the CDR3 reads TGTGCCAGCAGTAACCGGGGCAGCCAAGAGACCCAGTACTTC. Amino acids: CASSNRGSQETQYF.

CDR3 sequence (DNA): TGTGCCAGCAGGAGCGGGGGTAATCCCTACAATGAGCAGTTCTTC. It codes for CASRSGGNPYNEQFF. This chain links TRBV6-5 with TRBJ2-1; 8 bases match TRBD2. V was pared by 6 bases and J by 2 bases, with 6 bases of the junction left unmatched. CDR1 is MNHEY, CDR2 SVGAGI, per germline. The CDR3 spans 15 residues.

This clonotype was detected ten times or more. The chain combines TRBV20-1 with TRBJ2-5; TRBD2 agrees at 8 bases. CDR1 DFQATT and CDR2 SNEGSKA come from the germline V gene (reference sequence). V gave up 3 bases and J gave up 7 bases; unmatched junction bases: 13. The CDR3 contains 15 residues. The CDR3 loop reads CSASTPGGDLRTQYF. DNA of the CDR3: TGCAGTGCTAGTACCCCGGGGGGGGACCTCAGGACCCAGTACTTC.

A remark on this clonotype: A read error may be the cause here, since a much bigger clone is one base away. This sequence joins TRBV5-1 and TRBJ2-7; no clear D. The CDR3 runs 15 residues. Germline CDR1 is SGHRS and CDR2 is YFSETQ. The CDR3 region is CANSVTAEPFDEQYF. The CDR3 DNA reads TGCGCCAACAGCGTGACTGCAGAACCCTTCGACGAGCAGTACTTC.

This clonotype was seen more than once but under ten times. This chain joins TRBV12-3 or TRBV12-4 and TRBJ1-1; 7 positions match TRBD1. The CDR3 runs 14 residues. The ends lost 6 bases at V and 2 bases at J; junction bases unmatched: 6. The CDR3 coding sequence is TGTGCCAGCAGCTCTCGGACAGGAAACACTGAAGCTTTCTTT. It codes for CASSSRTGNTEAFF.

V usage is TRBV3-1 and J usage is TRBJ2-1, with D unclear. This CDR3 has 11 amino acids. Germline V CDR1 and CDR2: LGHDT, YNNKEL (reference sequence). V was clipped by 4 bases and J by 8 bases, with 6 bases between them. The DNA of the CDR3 is TGTGCCAGCAGCCGGGTTGATGAGCAGTTCTTC. This translates into CASSRVDEQFF.

This clonotype was seen just once. J is TRBJ2-3 and V is TRBV20-1; 8 positions match TRBD1. In germline, CDR1 is DFQATT, CDR2 SNEGSKA (reference sequence). With 3 bases clipped from V and 8 bases from J, the junction kept 7 bases outside the gene matches. CDR3 size: 13 residues. The CDR3 region has the DNA TGCAGTGCTAGCCCAGGGGGCGTCCGTACGCAGTATTTT. Its protein product is CSASPGGVRTQYF.

The V and J genes are TRBV5-1 and TRBJ1-2; a weak D match, TRBD1 (5 bases). Trimming took off 4 bases at V and 8 bases at J, with 15 bases between the two ends. CDR3 length: 13 amino acids. The V gene's germline CDR1 is SGHRS and CDR2 YFSETQ. CDR3 region: CASSPGSAWGYTF. CDR3 nucleotides: TGCGCCAGCAGCCCAGGGTCTGCCTGGGGCTACACCTTC.

The V and J genes are TRBV25-1 and TRBJ2-5; 9 bases are a match to TRBD2. The CDR3 sequence is 17 residues long. V shed 0 bases and J 11 bases; nucleotides not matched to a gene: 16. The germline gives CDR1 MGHDK, CDR2 SYGVNS. CDR3 DNA: TGTGCCAGCAGTGAATATGATCGGCGGGGGGGTAACAATGAGCAGTACTTC. This encodes CASSEYDRRGGNNEQYF.

The V and J genes are TRBV20-1 and TRBJ2-4; TRBD2 might be the D (5 bases). The J call may be mistaken, given a closer DNA end match to TRBJ2-5. Germline V gene lookup returns CDR1 DFQATT and CDR2 SNEGSKA (reference sequence). The CDR3 sequence is 14 residues long. The chain's CDR3 is CSARSEDWKETQYF. The CDR3 nucleotides read TGCAGTGCCAGATCGGAGGACTGGAAAGAGACCCAGTACTTC.

This chain uses TRBV20-1 with TRBJ1-5; D is undetermined. Trimming left V 6 bases short and J 4 bases short, with 4 bases between. Germline values: CDR1 DFQATT, CDR2 SNEGSKA (reference sequence). The CDR3 contains 10 residues. The CDR3 sequence: CSAPNQPQHF. CDR3 nucleotide sequence: TGCAGTGCCCCGAATCAGCCCCAGCATTTT.

This clonotype has a handful of counts. This sequence joins TRBV5-1 and TRBJ2-7; maybe TRBD2 (5 bases). The CDR3 has 13 residues. Trimming took 4 bases from V and 0 from J, leaving 8 bases between them. From germline, CDR1 is SGHRS and CDR2 YFSETQ. The CDR3 DNA follows: TGCGCCAGCAGCACCACTAGCTCCTACGAGCAGTACTTC. Translated: CASSTTSSYEQYF.

This clonotype was picked up many times. The V gene is TRBV5-1, the J gene TRBJ2-3, with 10 bases lining up with TRBD2. The J segment lost 9 bases and the V segment lost 4 bases, leaving 17 bases of the junction unmatched. Per the germline V gene, CDR1 is SGHRS and CDR2 is YFSETQ. The CDR3 is 17 residues long. CDR3 residues: CASSLLSGTSDPGTQYF. Written as DNA, the CDR3 is TGCGCCAGCAGCCTGCTTTCCGGGACTAGCGATCCCGGGACGCAGTATTTT.

The CDR3 nucleotides are TGTGCTAGTGGTTTGGTTCTACAGGGTATGGATACGCAGTATTTT. Protein product: CASGLVLQGMDTQYF. V usage is TRBV12-5 and J usage is TRBJ2-3, with D tentatively TRBD1 (6 bases). CDR3 length: 15 residues. Germline CDR1 LGHNT, CDR2 FRNRAP. V dropped 0 bases and J dropped 6 bases, with 13 bases sitting between them.

This clonotype was counted between two and nine times. This chain links TRBV20-1 with TRBJ2-4; no clear D. The germline V gene has CDR1 DFQATT and CDR2 SNEGSKA (reference sequence). The V gene lost 5 bases and the J gene lost 1 base, with 15 bases spanning the gap. This CDR3 spans 15 amino acids. As DNA, the CDR3 is TGCAGTGCTCCACAAGCCGGGCGGGCCAAAAACATTCAGTACTTC. Residues: CSAPQAGRAKNIQYF.

This clonotype was seen a single time. The rearrangement joins TRBV27 to TRBJ1-4; 10 nucleotides match TRBD1. The J segment lost 5 bases and the V segment lost 6 bases, leaving 6 bases of the junction unmatched. Germline V CDR1 and CDR2: MNHEY, SMNVEV (reference sequence). The CDR3 totals 15 residues. CDR3 DNA sequence: TGTGCCAGCAGCATCAGGACAGGGGGGAATGAAAAACTGTTTTTT. This gives the protein CASSIRTGGNEKLFF. Drawing the rest from reference TRBV27 and TRBJ1-4, the complete variable domain is EAQVTQNPRYLITVTGKKLTVTCSQNMNHEYMSWYRQDPGLGLRQIYYSMNVEVTDKGDVPEGYKVSRKEKRNFPLILESPSPNQTSLYFCASSIRTGGNEKLFFGSGTQLSVL.

This clonotype was observed once. A read error may account for a junction end that differs from germline. This chain links TRBV5-6 with TRBJ2-1; possibly TRBD2 for D (5 bases). The CDR3 runs to 16 residues. Germline loops: CDR1 SGHDT, CDR2 YYEEEE. The CDR3 DNA sequence: TGTGTCAGCAGCCAATGGACTCCTATCTTCTACAATGAGCAGTTCTTC. It yields the protein CVSSQWTPIFYNEQFF.

The genes are TRBV20-1 and TRBJ2-7, with 13 bases fitting TRBD2. Trimming removed 0 bases from V and 4 bases from J; junction bases left unmatched: 3. There are 15 residues in the CDR3. Per germline, CDR1 DFQATT and CDR2 SNEGSKA (reference sequence). CDR3 amino acids: CSARDRGLAGYEQYF. The CDR3 bases are TGCAGTGCTAGAGACCGGGGACTAGCGGGGTACGAGCAGTACTTC.

The CDR3 reads CSAPRTSGGGETQYF. The CDR3 region has the DNA TGCAGTGCCCCGAGGACTAGCGGGGGTGGAGAGACCCAGTACTTC. This chain links TRBV20-1 with TRBJ2-5; TRBD2 agrees at 13 bases. This CDR3 is built from 15 residues. Germline assignment: CDR1 DFQATT and CDR2 SNEGSKA (reference sequence). V lost 6 bases, J lost 4 bases, and 8 bases stayed unmatched.

This clonotype was picked up a small number of times. The V and J genes are TRBV7-2 and TRBJ2-5, with D perhaps matching TRBD1 (5 bases). CDR1 and CDR2 (germline): SGHTA, FQGNSA. The length of the CDR3 is 14 residues. Trimming took 1 base from V and 5 from J, leaving 11 bases between them. The CDR3 spells CASSLESGPETQYF. CDR3 sequence (DNA): TGTGCCAGCAGCTTAGAGTCAGGGCCGGAGACCCAGTACTTC. Variable domain in full (rest from reference TRBV7-2 and TRBJ2-5): GAGVSQSPSNKVTEKGKDVELRCDPISGHTALYWYRQSLGQGLEFLIYFQGNSAPDKSGLPSDRFSAERTGGSVSTLTIQRTQQEDSAVYLCASSLESGPETQYFGPGTRLLVL.

The J gene is TRBJ2-1, the V gene TRBV12-3 or TRBV12-4; 12 bases fit TRBD2. J lost 6 bases, V lost 7 bases, and 4 bases had no gene match. The CDR3 extends over 14 amino acids. CDR3 amino acids: CASKILAGGNEQFF. The CDR3 DNA follows: TGTGCCAGCAAGATACTAGCGGGGGGCAATGAGCAGTTCTTC.

This clonotype was recorded many times. The chain is built from TRBV7-2 and TRBJ1-1; D not certain. In germline, CDR1 is SGHTA, CDR2 FQGNSA. V lost 1 base and J lost 11, with 8 bases in between. The CDR3 runs to 11 residues. The CDR3 reads CASSLGGGAFF. The CDR3 DNA reads as TGTGCCAGCAGCTTAGGCGGAGGGGCTTTCTTT.

The rearrangement links TRBV7-9 to TRBJ1-4, with 8 bases that match TRBD1. Germline V gene sequence: CDR1 SEHNR, CDR2 FQNEAQ (reference sequence). The CDR3 spans 15 residues. The V gene end was trimmed by 4 bases and the J gene end by 3 bases; junction bases not matched to a gene: 4. The CDR3 here is CASSSGQGPNEKLFF. DNA for the CDR3: TGTGCCAGCAGCTCCGGACAGGGCCCTAATGAAAAACTGTTTTTT.

J is TRBJ2-5 and V is TRBV9, with 13 bases aligning to TRBD2. The CDR3 consists of 15 residues. Germline trimming cut 3 bases from V and 11 bases from J; bases unmatched to any gene: 10. Germline lookup yields CDR1 SGDLS and CDR2 YYNGEE. DNA for the CDR3: TGTGCCAGCAGCGGCGGGACTAGCGGGGTCAATGAGCAGTACTTC. Translation gives CASSGGTSGVNEQYF.

The V call is TRBV6-1, the J call TRBJ1-2; D unclear. The germline CDR1 and CDR2 sequences are MNHNS and SASEGT. V lost 7 bases and J 4 bases, leaving 10 bases between the germline ends. The CDR3 totals 12 residues. The CDR3 DNA reads as TGTGCCAGCACCGAGATGAGCTATGGCTACACCTTC. Encoded protein: CASTEMSYGYTF.

This clonotype was detected once. V usage is TRBV3-1 and J usage is TRBJ2-1; maybe TRBD2 (6 bases). Germline assignment: CDR1 LGHDT and CDR2 YNNKEL (reference sequence). The V end was cut by 0 bases, the J end by 4 bases, with 13 bases between. The length of the CDR3 is 16 residues. The DNA for the CDR3 is TGTGCCAGCAGCCAAGAACCGGGACTTTCTTACAATGAGCAGTTCTTC. Its protein product is CASSQEPGLSYNEQFF.

V gene TRBV20-1 combines with J gene TRBJ1-4; TRBD1 is a possible D gene (5 bases). The V gene's germline CDR1 is DFQATT and CDR2 SNEGSKA (reference sequence). Deletions cut 0 bases from V and 6 bases from J, with 11 bases between. The CDR3 loop spans 14 amino acids. The CDR3 DNA reads as TGCAGTGCTAGAGATAAGCGCAGGGATGAAAAACTGTTTTTT. Translating gives CSARDKRRDEKLFF.

This chain uses TRBV2 with TRBJ2-5, with D unresolved. Germline assignment: CDR1 SNHLY and CDR2 FYNNEI. Trimming removed 6 bases at V and 5 bases at J, with 13 bases between. The CDR3 covers 13 residues. The CDR3 spells CASRVAGRETQYF. The CDR3 DNA is TGTGCCAGCAGGGTTGCCGGCAGGGAGACCCAGTACTTC.